This is a list of T cell receptor beta chains from one sample in a study of radiotherapy plus CTLA-4 blockade in lung cancer. Data came from immunoSEQ multiplex PCR; TCRdb stores just in-frame clones and leaves some out. Counted here are fewer than 150,000 clones, 78% occurring once; the ten biggest clones make up roughly 5%. Specimen: peripheral blood, collected from a patient treated with radiotherapy plus ipilimumab. These receptors were taken from a human donor with non-small cell lung cancer who had a partial response to radiotherapy plus ipilimumab. CDR3s include the opening cysteine and the closing phenylalanine or tryptophan. D genes are given only for firm matches. Size is stated for part of the rows, as once, few or many counts, or as a class when the clone is expanded.

D gene	clone size	V gene	J gene	CDR3 DNA	CDR3 protein
TRBD1	NA	TRBV29-1	TRBJ2-1	TGCAGCGTTACGGACAGGCTACGGGGTTACAATGAGCAGTTCTTC	CSVTDRLRGYNEQFF
NA	NA	TRBV7-8	TRBJ1-2	TGTGCCAGCAGCTTCGGCGGAGGGCAAGGGAACTATGGCTACACCTTC	CASSFGGGQGNYGYTF
NA	NA	TRBV6-1	TRBJ2-7	TGTGCCAGCAGTGCGCTGTCCTACGAGCAGTACTTC	CASSALSYEQYF
NA	NA	TRBV5-6	TRBJ2-1	TGTGCCAGCAGCTACGCCCTGATGAGGTATGAGCAGTTCTTC	CASSYALMRYEQFF
NA	NA	TRBV5-1	TRBJ2-1	TGCGCCAGCAGCCTCGTTAACAATGAGCAGTTCTTC	CASSLVNNEQFF
NA	once	TRBV5-1	TRBJ2-5	TGCGCCAGCAGCTCATTATCGGGGATCCGTCAAGAGACCCAGTACTTC	CASSSLSGIRQETQYF
NA	few	TRBV7-2	TRBJ2-1	TGTGCCAGCAGCTTAACGGGTCGGAGGGGGGGCAATGAGCAGTTCTTC	CASSLTGRRGGNEQFF
NA	NA	TRBV28	TRBJ2-5	TGTGCCAGCACCCCACCTCAAGCCCAAGAGACCCAGTACTTC	CASTPPQAQETQYF
NA	NA	TRBV6-5	TRBJ1-2	TGTGCCAGCAGGACAAGAAGCTATGGCTACACCTTC	CASRTRSYGYTF
NA	NA	TRBV4-1	TRBJ2-3	TGCGCCAGCAGCCAAGTAGATGTGGGAGGAGATACGCAGTATTTT	CASSQVDVGGDTQYF
NA	NA	TRBV5-4	TRBJ2-3	TGTGCCAGCAGCTTGTCCCCAGCGCCCACTAGCACAGATACGCAGTATTTT	CASSLSPAPTSTDTQYF
NA	NA	TRBV13	TRBJ1-1	TGTGCCAGCAGCTGGATGCACAGACCGAACACTGAAGCTTTCTTT	CASSWMHRPNTEAFF
NA	once	TRBV15	TRBJ1-1	TGTGCCACCAGCAGAGCCAAGCTTCCAGCAGGCTCCCGAACTGAAGCTTTCTTT	CATSRAKLPAGSRTEAFF
NA	NA	TRBV5-5	TRBJ1-5	TGTGCCAGCAGCTTACAGGGCTATCAGCCCCAGCATTTT	CASSLQGYQPQHF
TRBD1	NA	TRBV5-1	TRBJ2-1	TGCGCCAGCAGCCTTCAGGGGGCGGCCTACAATGAGCAGTTCTTC	CASSLQGAAYNEQFF